One and the same sample provided the 28 T cell receptor beta chains below, sequenced in a study of T cell responses to AZD1222 COVID-19 vaccine. Assay used: immunoSEQ multiplex PCR; TCRdb lists only in-frame clones, some missing. The sample carries about 150,000 clones, approximately 88% recorded once. The specimen was peripheral blood, collected on day 0 of MenACWY control vaccination. These receptors all stem from an adult in good health.

The chain couples TRBV14 to TRBJ1-2; 7 nucleotides agree with TRBD1. CDR1 and CDR2 (germline): SGHDN, FVKESK. V lost 2 bases, J lost 8 bases, and 8 bases stayed unmatched. The CDR3 covers 14 residues. Written as DNA, the CDR3 is TGTGCCAGCAGCCAAAGCACAGGGGCAAGCGGCTACACCTTC. Its translation: CASSQSTGASGYTF.

V gene TRBV28 combines with J gene TRBJ2-1; 7 nucleotides align to TRBD2. Germline values: CDR1 MDHEN, CDR2 SYDVKM. J was trimmed by 15 bases and V by 3 bases; bases with no gene match: 14. This CDR3 is 14 amino acids long. CDR3 coding DNA: TGTGCCAGCAGTTTGCCTAGCGGCCACCCCCCGACGTTCTTC. Residues: CASSLPSGHPPTFF.

This clone was recorded a few times. This rearrangement joins TRBV18 to TRBJ2-5, with 10 bases identical to TRBD2. Germline lookup yields CDR1 KGHSH and CDR2 LQKENI. V lost 3 bases, J lost 7 bases, and 11 bases stayed unmatched. The CDR3 spans 16 residues. The CDR3 loop is CASSPSSLAGEGTQYF. DNA for the CDR3: TGTGCCAGCTCACCCAGTAGCCTAGCGGGAGAGGGGACCCAGTACTTC.

The J gene is TRBJ1-1, the V gene TRBV5-1; 10 nucleotides agree with TRBD1. V gave up 4 bases and J gave up 3 bases; unmatched junction bases: 6. Germline CDR1 and CDR2: SGHRS and YFSETQ. CDR3 size: 15 residues. The CDR3 sequence is CASSGGQGWYTEAFF. The DNA for the CDR3 is TGCGCCAGCAGCGGGGGACAGGGGTGGTACACTGAAGCTTTCTTT.

The chain couples TRBV30 to TRBJ1-2; perhaps TRBD1 as D (5 bases). Per the germline V gene, CDR1 is GTSNPN and CDR2 is SVGIG (reference sequence). V dropped 2 bases and J dropped 8 bases, with 15 bases sitting between them. The CDR3 runs to 13 residues. The DNA of the CDR3 is TGTGCCTGGAGTCGAGACAGACCGGTGGGCTACACCTTC. Translated: CAWSRDRPVGYTF.

The V and J genes are TRBV7-9 and TRBJ1-1; 7 nucleotides agree with TRBD1. J was trimmed by 1 base and V by 4 bases; bases with no gene match: 6. This CDR3 has 15 amino acids. Germline CDR1 and CDR2: SEHNR and FQNEAQ (reference sequence). DNA of the CDR3: TGTGCCAGCAGCTCACCAGGGGGGAAGAACACTGAAGCTTTCTTT. It specifies CASSSPGGKNTEAFF. The full variable domain, rest sourced from reference TRBV7-9 and TRBJ1-1, is DTGVSQNPRHKITKRGQNVTFRCDPISEHNRLYWYRQTLGQGPEFLTYFQNEAQLEKSRLLSDRFSAERPKGSFSTLEIQRTEQGDSAMYLCASSSPGGKNTEAFFGQGTRLTVV.

The CDR3 sequence: CSVDLDRGHGGYTF. The CDR3 DNA is TGCAGCGTTGATCTGGACAGGGGGCACGGTGGCTACACCTTC. V and J are TRBV29-1 and TRBJ1-2; TRBD1 aligns across 11 bases. Germline V gene data show CDR1 as SQVTM and CDR2 as ANQGSEA. The CDR3 extends over 14 amino acids. The V segment lost 3 bases and the J segment 7 bases; nucleotides outside the gene matches: 7.

This clone was counted once. The rearrangement uses TRBV7-2 and TRBJ1-5; D is undetermined. CDR3 length equals 13 residues. V dropped 5 bases and J dropped 6 bases, with 11 bases sitting between them. In germline, CDR1 is SGHTA, CDR2 FQGNSA. CDR3 amino acids: CASSDFTSQPQHF. CDR3 DNA: TGTGCCAGCAGCGACTTTACGAGTCAGCCCCAGCATTTT.

This rearrangement joins TRBV7-9 to TRBJ2-3; no firm D call. The V gene's germline CDR1 is SEHNR and CDR2 FQNEAQ (reference sequence). Trimming removed 7 bases from V and 13 bases from J, with 18 bases in between. The CDR3 sequence is 12 residues long. The DNA of the CDR3 is TGTGCCAGCATCGACCCACCGGGCCGGGAGTATTTT. Encoded protein: CASIDPPGREYF. Variable domain in full (rest from reference TRBV7-9 and TRBJ2-3): DTGVSQNPRHKITKRGQNVTFRCDPISEHNRLYWYRQTLGQGPEFLTYFQNEAQLEKSRLLSDRFSAERPKGSFSTLEIQRTEQGDSAMYLCASIDPPGREYFGPGTRLTVL.

The chain couples TRBV4-2 to TRBJ2-2; 12 nucleotides align to TRBD2. In germline, CDR1 is LGHNA, CDR2 YNFKEQ. The V and J ends lost 1 base and 4 bases, in that order; junction bases with no gene match: 4. This CDR3 has 17 amino acids. The CDR3 sequence is CASSQGLAGGPTGELFF. CDR3 sequence (DNA): TGTGCCAGCAGCCAAGGTCTAGCGGGGGGGCCCACCGGGGAGCTGTTTTTT.

CDR3 bases: TGTGCCAGCAGCCCGAGGGCCCGGACAGGGGATGAAAAACTGTTTTTT. The encoded protein is CASSPRARTGDEKLFF. The chain links TRBV7-2 to TRBJ1-4; 9 nucleotides match TRBD1. The CDR3 contains 16 residues. With V trimmed by 5 bases and J by 6 bases, 10 bases remained unmatched. CDR1 and CDR2 from the germline V gene are SGHTA and FQGNSA.

The rearrangement uses TRBV29-1 and TRBJ1-1; TRBD1 agrees at 10 bases. The CDR3 loop spans 15 amino acids. Trimming took 3 bases from V and 4 from J; bases not matched to a gene: 8. Germline CDR1 SQVTM, CDR2 ANQGSEA. DNA for the CDR3: TGCAGCGTTGAGGGTCGACAGGGGGCTGTCACTGAAGCTTTCTTT. Its protein product is CSVEGRQGAVTEAFF.

This clone has just one count. The chain recombines TRBV5-1 with TRBJ1-2; D is undetermined. V was shortened by 0 bases and J by 6 bases, with 9 bases between the two germline ends. From germline, CDR1 is SGHRS and CDR2 YFSETQ. CDR3 length: 13 residues. The CDR3 sequence is CASSLAGENGYTF. DNA of the CDR3: TGCGCCAGCAGCTTGGCCGGGGAGAATGGCTACACCTTC.

The chain links TRBV27 to TRBJ2-3; 12 positions agree with TRBD2. This CDR3 region has 15 residues. Germline V gene data show CDR1 as MNHEY and CDR2 as SMNVEV (reference sequence). The V segment lost 5 bases and the J segment 3 bases; nucleotides outside the gene matches: 3. This CDR3 is CASSVGTSGTDTQYF. The CDR3 coding sequence is TGTGCCAGCAGTGTGGGGACTAGCGGGACAGATACGCAGTATTTT.

This chain links TRBV24-1 with TRBJ2-5; 13 nucleotides match TRBD2. Germline trimming cut 4 bases from V and 5 bases from J; bases unmatched to any gene: 3. The CDR3 consists of 15 residues. Germline-derived CDR1 and CDR2 are KGHDR and SFDVKD. The CDR3 nucleotides are TGTGCCACCAGTGACGGGACTAGCGGGGCGGAGACCCAGTACTTC. Amino acids: CATSDGTSGAETQYF.

The chain uses TRBV4-3 and TRBJ2-3; 15 bases line up with TRBD2. The CDR3 loop spans 20 amino acids. The germline CDR1 and CDR2 sequences are LGHNA and YSLEER. V lost 0 bases, J lost 3 bases, and 10 bases stayed unmatched. The CDR3 loop reads CASSQDLGTSGRLGTDTQYF. Here the CDR3 DNA reads TGCGCCAGCAGCCAAGATCTCGGGACTAGCGGGAGGTTGGGGACAGATACGCAGTATTTT.

The chain couples TRBV9 to TRBJ2-5, with 7 bases fitting TRBD1. This CDR3 has 13 amino acids. Germline V gene sequence: CDR1 SGDLS, CDR2 YYNGEE. With 3 bases clipped from V and 1 base from J, the junction kept 0 bases outside the gene matches. CDR3 sequence: CASSAGGQETQYF. The CDR3 bases are TGTGCCAGCAGCGCAGGGGGCCAAGAGACCCAGTACTTC.

This chain joins TRBV5-6 and TRBJ1-1; 10 positions match TRBD1. CDR1 is SGHDT, CDR2 YYEEEE, per germline. With V trimmed by 4 bases and J by 11 bases, 14 bases remained unmatched. CDR3 length equals 15 residues. DNA of the CDR3: TGTGCCAGCAGCCGGAATCCGACAGGGGGCGTCGATGCTTTCTTT. This encodes CASSRNPTGGVDAFF.

The chain is built from TRBV5-5 and TRBJ1-6; no definite D call. The germline CDR1 and CDR2 sequences are SGHKS and YYEKEE (reference sequence). CDR3 length equals 13 residues. The ends were cut back, 2 bases at V and 14 bases at J, with 14 bases in the middle. CDR3 residues: CASSLPPPITLHF. Here the CDR3 DNA reads TGTGCCAGCAGCTTACCCCCACCCATTACCCTCCACTTT.

Concerning this clone itself: At one of its ends the junction is not consistent with the germline gene, which may arise from a read error. This chain connects TRBV27 to TRBJ1-5, with D perhaps TRBD1 (6 bases). CDR3 size: 18 residues. Germline V gives CDR1 MNHEY, CDR2 SMNVEV (reference sequence). The DNA of the CDR3 is TGTGCCGGCAGTCCAGGATGGGTTTTGGGGGGGCGAAATCAGCCCCAGCATTTT. Translating it yields CAGSPGWVLGGRNQPQHF.

The chain has TRBV27 and TRBJ1-1, with D unresolved. V was pared by 4 bases and J by 0 bases, with 12 bases between. CDR1 and CDR2 (germline): MNHEY, SMNVEV (reference sequence). This CDR3 is built from 15 residues. CDR3 nucleotide sequence: TGTGCCAGCAGTTCATGGCAGCAGATGAACACTGAAGCTTTCTTT. It yields the protein CASSSWQQMNTEAFF.

V gene TRBV7-9 combines with J gene TRBJ1-2; 7 bases agree with TRBD1. The germline CDR1 and CDR2 sequences are SEHNR and FQNEAQ (reference sequence). This CDR3 is 13 amino acids long. V gave up 3 bases and J gave up 8 bases; unmatched junction bases: 6. CDR3: CASSFSGGSGYTF. The CDR3 DNA is TGTGCCAGCAGCTTTTCAGGGGGAAGCGGCTACACCTTC.

The chain links TRBV5-1 to TRBJ1-4; D might be TRBD1 (6 bases). This CDR3 contains 15 residues. CDR1 is SGHRS and CDR2 is YFSETQ in the germline V gene. Trimming shortened V by 1 base and J by 4 bases, and 11 bases separated the two germline ends. The CDR3 DNA follows: TGCGCCAGCAGCTTGCAAGGACAGTTTAATGAAAAACTGTTTTTT. Protein product: CASSLQGQFNEKLFF.

The CDR3 spells CASSMVGEGNSPLHF. Written as DNA, the CDR3 is TGTGCCAGTAGTATGGTAGGGGAAGGGAATTCACCCCTCCACTTT. The gene calls are TRBV19 and TRBJ1-6; possibly TRBD1 for D (5 bases). CDR3 length equals 15 residues. Looked up from germline, CDR1 is LNHDA and CDR2 is SQIVND (reference sequence). Trimming shortened V by 3 bases and J by 7 bases, and 13 bases separated the two germline ends.

This clone was seen once. The V call is TRBV19, the J call TRBJ1-2; 9 bases match TRBD1. V gave up 5 bases and J gave up 8 bases; unmatched junction bases: 9. This CDR3 is built from 14 residues. Looked up from germline, CDR1 is LNHDA and CDR2 is SQIVND (reference sequence). The CDR3: CASSLRDRERGYTF. In nucleotides, the CDR3 is TGTGCCAGTAGTCTCCGGGACAGGGAACGCGGCTACACCTTC.

The DNA for the CDR3 is TGTGCCACCAGCAGAGGGGGAGGTGAAAAACTGTTTTTT. Residues: CATSRGGGEKLFF. The chain carries TRBV15 and TRBJ1-4; the D is unclear. The germline CDR1 and CDR2 sequences are LNHNV and YYDKDF (reference sequence). V was clipped by 1 base and J by 7 bases, with 7 bases between them. This CDR3 has 13 amino acids.

This chain connects TRBV7-8 to TRBJ1-2, with 7 bases fitting TRBD1. Per the germline V gene, CDR1 is SGHVS and CDR2 is FQNEAQ. CDR3 length: 16 residues. V shed 2 bases, J shed 4 bases, and the junction held 10 bases outside the gene matches. The CDR3 loop is CASSLSPAGGLYGYTF. Written as DNA, the CDR3 is TGTGCCAGCAGCTTAAGCCCCGCAGGGGGTCTCTATGGCTACACCTTC.

This clone was seen once. The chain recombines TRBV10-3 with TRBJ2-7; 11 positions match TRBD2. CDR3 size: 17 residues. Trimming cost V 10 bases and J 1 base; bases outside gene matches: 15. Germline lookup yields CDR1 ENHRY and CDR2 SYGVKD. The CDR3 spells CATNSGASGRSSYEQYF. The CDR3 coding sequence is TGTGCCACAAATTCAGGGGCTAGCGGGAGGTCATCCTACGAGCAGTACTTC.